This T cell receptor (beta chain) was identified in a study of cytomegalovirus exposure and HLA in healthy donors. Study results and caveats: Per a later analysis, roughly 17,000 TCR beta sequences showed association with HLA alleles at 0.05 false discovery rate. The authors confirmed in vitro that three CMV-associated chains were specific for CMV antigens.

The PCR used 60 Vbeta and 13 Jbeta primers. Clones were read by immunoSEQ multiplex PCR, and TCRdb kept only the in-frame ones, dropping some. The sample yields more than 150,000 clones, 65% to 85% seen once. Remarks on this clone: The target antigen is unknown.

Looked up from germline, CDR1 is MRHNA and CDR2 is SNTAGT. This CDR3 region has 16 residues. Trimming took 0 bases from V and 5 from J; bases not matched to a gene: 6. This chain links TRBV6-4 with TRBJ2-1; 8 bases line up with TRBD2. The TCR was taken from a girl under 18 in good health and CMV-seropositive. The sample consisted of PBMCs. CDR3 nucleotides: TGTGCCAGCAGTGACTCGGCGGGAGGCCCTAACAATGAGCAGTTCTTC. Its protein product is CASSDSAGGPNNEQFF.